This T cell receptor beta chain was captured in a study of blood T cell repertoires in COVID-19. Profiled with immunoSEQ multiplex PCR; TCRdb holds only in-frame clones, not every one. Of around 470,000 clones in the sample, about 90% are singletons; the top ten hold approximately 0.65%. Germline-derived CDR1 and CDR2 are GTSNPN and SVGIG (reference sequence). The CDR3 runs 14 residues. Trimming at V came to 0 bases and at J to 3 bases, leaving 4 bases not matched to a gene. This TCR came from a man between 18 and 35 years old who had recovered from COVID-19. The sample was PBMCs or T cells enriched from blood (not recorded which). V gene TRBV30 combines with J gene TRBJ1-1, with 7 bases identical to TRBD1. CDR3 region: CAWSVTQGDTEAFF. The CDR3 region has the DNA TGTGCCTGGAGTGTCACCCAGGGGGACACTGAAGCTTTCTTT. The entire variable domain, with the rest obtained from reference TRBV30 and TRBJ1-1, is as follows: SQTIHQWPATLVQPVGSPLSLECTVEGTSNPNLYWYRQAAGRGLQLLFYSVGIGQISSEVPQNLSASRPQDRQFILSSKKLLLSDSGFYLCAWSVTQGDTEAFFGQGTRLTVV.